These 24 T cell receptor beta chains were sequenced from one sample in a study of CD8 T cells in ankylosing spondylitis. Each CDR3 protein gets one entry after TCRdb re-called the 5' RACE reads with MiXCR. The sample includes about 240,000 distinct CDR3 sequences, over 7% of them seen just once. Sequencing was carried out using blood, either unsorted or a sorted T cell fraction (not recorded which). The source of these receptors is a female donor with ankylosing spondylitis or in good health (not recorded which).

This chain joins TRBV6-5 and TRBJ1-3; the D gene is possibly TRBD1 (5 bases). The CDR3 sequence is 16 residues long. V was pared by 2 bases and J by 1 base, with 12 bases between. Germline V gives CDR1 MNHEY, CDR2 SVGAGI. This CDR3 is CASSYGQGVSGNTIYF. The DNA of the CDR3 is TGTGCCAGCAGTTACGGGCAGGGTGTTTCTGGAAACACCATATATTTT.

Ten or more counts support this clonotype. V gene TRBV7-2 combines with J gene TRBJ2-3; D is ambiguous. The V gene lost 3 bases and the J gene lost 2 bases, with 12 bases spanning the gap. CDR1 SGHTA and CDR2 FQGNSA come from the germline V gene. CDR3 length equals 15 residues. The CDR3 nucleotides are TGTGCCAGCAGCTTGGTTAGCCTAACCACAGATACGCAGTATTTT. This codes for CASSLVSLTTDTQYF.

This clonotype was counted ten times or more. The V and J genes are TRBV19 and TRBJ2-7, with 10 bases identical to TRBD1. Germline values: CDR1 LNHDA, CDR2 SQIVND (reference sequence). Losses at the gene ends were 8 bases for V and 7 bases for J; bases not matched to a gene: 8. There are 13 residues in the CDR3. The CDR3 nucleotides are TGTGCCAGTTGGGGGACAGGGGATGATGAGCAGTACTTC. Amino acids: CASWGTGDDEQYF.

This clonotype showed up many times. The rearrangement uses TRBV10-3 and TRBJ2-2; D is ambiguous. The CDR3 totals 14 residues. Trimming removed 6 bases from V and 1 base from J, with 9 bases in between. Per germline, CDR1 ENHRY and CDR2 SYGVKD. The CDR3 DNA reads as TGTGCCATCAGACCTATCGAGAACACCGGGGAGCTGTTTTTT. It codes for CAIRPIENTGELFF.

This clonotype was counted many times. This rearrangement joins TRBV6-2 or TRBV6-3 to TRBJ2-5; TRBD1 matches at 8 bases. V was clipped by 4 bases and J by 3 bases; unmatched bases: 10. This CDR3 contains 16 residues. Germline loops: CDR1 MNHEY, CDR2 SVGEGT. The CDR3: CASSSLPGQGEETQYF. The DNA for the CDR3 is TGTGCCAGCAGTTCGCTCCCTGGACAGGGAGAAGAGACCCAGTACTTC.

Many counts were recorded for this clonotype. The CDR3 region has the DNA TGCAGTGCTACCGCCACGGGGCAGTCCGATCAGCCCCAGCATTTT. This gives the protein CSATATGQSDQPQHF. The chain recombines TRBV20-1 with TRBJ1-5, with D tentatively TRBD1 (5 bases). The length of the CDR3 is 15 residues. CDR1 and CDR2 from the germline V gene are DFQATT and SNEGSKA (reference sequence). V was cut by 4 bases and J by 5 bases, with 18 bases left in between.

This clonotype was recorded many times. This chain connects TRBV2 to TRBJ1-3; D is ambiguous. Trimming shortened V by 8 bases and J by 2 bases, and 13 bases separated the two germline ends. The CDR3 runs 14 residues. From germline, CDR1 is SNHLY and CDR2 FYNNEI. CDR3 sequence (DNA): TGTGCCAGCCTTGCCCTCACTACTGGAAACACCATATATTTT. Its translation is CASLALTTGNTIYF.

This clonotype was detected ten times or more. This chain connects TRBV3-1 to TRBJ2-3; maybe TRBD2 (5 bases). V was pared by 0 bases and J by 9 bases, with 10 bases between. Germline-derived CDR1 and CDR2 are LGHDT and YNNKEL (reference sequence). This CDR3 comprises 13 residues. CDR3 DNA: TGTGCCAGCAGCCAAGAGCCGGGGTTGACGCAGTATTTT. Its protein product is CASSQEPGLTQYF.

This clonotype occurred many times. The CDR3: CASSPVTSYGYTF. The DNA of the CDR3 is TGTGCCAGCAGCCCTGTCACCTCCTATGGCTACACCTTC. The chain has TRBV12-3 or TRBV12-4 and TRBJ1-2; unclear D gene. V shed 6 bases and J shed 4 bases, with 12 bases lying between them. The CDR3 runs 13 residues.

There are many counts of this clonotype. The chain links TRBV20-1 to TRBJ2-1, with unresolved D. Germline V gene lookup returns CDR1 DFQATT and CDR2 SNEGSKA (reference sequence). Trimming left V 3 bases short and J 8 bases short, with 5 bases between. The CDR3 is made up of 10 amino acids. The CDR3 bases are TGCAGTGCTAGGGTTGATGAGCAGTTCTTC. This sequence encodes CSARVDEQFF.

This clonotype was counted at least ten times. The chain uses TRBV7-2 and TRBJ2-7; 8 bases fit TRBD2. This CDR3 contains 15 residues. Germline CDR1 and CDR2: SGHTA and FQGNSA. V shed 4 bases, J shed 1 base, and the junction held 6 bases outside the gene matches. CDR3 nucleotide sequence: TGTGCCAGCAGCTCTCCGGGACTAGGGTCCTACGAGCAGTACTTC. It yields the protein CASSSPGLGSYEQYF.

The sample holds many counts of this clonotype. The chain has TRBV19 and TRBJ2-1; D is perhaps TRBD2 (5 bases). Germline V lookup: CDR1 LNHDA, CDR2 SQIVND (reference sequence). The CDR3 has 15 residues. V lost 5 bases, J lost 5 bases, and 16 bases lay in between. CDR3: CASSGSGLADNEQFF. In DNA form, the CDR3 reads TGTGCCAGTAGTGGCAGCGGACTCGCCGACAATGAGCAGTTCTTC.

This clonotype was seen repeatedly, ten times or more. CDR3 region: CASSYLGNNEQFF. The CDR3 DNA follows: TGTGCCAGCAGTTACTTGGGGAACAATGAGCAGTTCTTC. The chain couples TRBV6-5 to TRBJ2-1, with D hard to call. CDR3 length equals 13 residues. Germline CDR1 and CDR2: MNHEY and SVGAGI. V lost 1 base and J lost 5, with 6 bases in between.

A few counts support this clonotype. The V gene is TRBV7-9, the J gene TRBJ2-5; D unclear. Between the trimmed V and J ends, which lost 1 base and 1 base, there was a span of 7 bases. This CDR3 contains 14 residues. Germline lookup yields CDR1 SEHNR and CDR2 FQNEAQ (reference sequence). DNA for the CDR3: TGTGCCAGCAGCTTAGTCAGGAGCCAAGAGACCCAGTACTTC. Protein product: CASSLVRSQETQYF.

This clonotype was observed many times. V gene TRBV6-2 or TRBV6-3 combines with J gene TRBJ1-2; D gene ambiguous. In germline, CDR1 is MNHEY, CDR2 SVGEGT. The CDR3 covers 12 residues. V was shortened by 6 bases and J by 4 bases, with 9 bases between the two germline ends. DNA for the CDR3: TGTGCCAGCAGGGAGGTTGGCTATGGCTACACCTTC. Translation: CASREVGYGYTF.

The chain is built from TRBV7-2 and TRBJ1-6, with D unclear. The V end lost 5 bases, the J end lost 5 bases, and 10 bases lay between the germline ends. The CDR3 is 14 amino acids. CDR1 is SGHTA and CDR2 is FQGNSA in the germline V gene. This CDR3 is CASSASGDNSPLHF. The CDR3 nucleotides read TGTGCCAGCAGCGCTTCCGGAGATAATTCACCCCTCCACTTT.

This clonotype was seen ten or more times. The CDR3 region is CASSPGYTNEKLFF. CDR3 coding DNA: TGTGCCAGCAGCCCAGGGTACACTAATGAAAAACTGTTTTTT. The rearrangement uses TRBV7-6 and TRBJ1-4, with D possibly TRBD1 on 5 matching bases. The CDR3 runs to 14 residues. Per germline, CDR1 SGHVS and CDR2 FNYEAQ. V lost 5 bases to trimming and J lost 2 bases, with 9 bases between them.

This clonotype has a count of ten or more. This chain links TRBV6-2 or TRBV6-3 with TRBJ2-2; no definite D call. Trimming took 8 bases from V and 6 from J, leaving 7 bases between them. The CDR3 has 11 residues. Germline CDR1 MNHEY, CDR2 SVGEGT. CDR3 amino acids: CASGRAGELFF. Written as DNA, the CDR3 is TGTGCCAGCGGACGGGCCGGGGAGCTGTTTTTT.

There are many counts of this clonotype. This chain uses TRBV15 with TRBJ2-5, with D tentatively TRBD2 (6 bases). CDR1 LNHNV and CDR2 YYDKDF come from the germline V gene (reference sequence). This CDR3 is 13 amino acids long. V lost 8 bases to trimming and J lost 5 bases, with 15 bases between them. CDR3 in DNA: TGTGCCACCGCCCAGGAAGGGAGGGAGACCCAGTACTTC. Protein: CATAQEGRETQYF.

The table lists this clonotype with many counts. CDR3 in DNA: TGTGCCAGCAGTTATAGTCCCATGGTTGATGAGCAGTTCTTC. Protein product: CASSYSPMVDEQFF. The V and J genes are TRBV6-6 and TRBJ2-1, with D unclear. Germline assignment: CDR1 MNHNY and CDR2 SVGAGI (reference sequence). V lost 3 bases, J lost 8 bases, and 14 bases lay in between. This CDR3 has 14 residues.

At least ten counts were recorded for this clonotype. The chain employs TRBV21-1 and TRBJ2-4; the table calls TRBD1, which could not be checked here. TRBV21-1 is assigned pseudogene status. The CDR3 is 16 residues long. The CDR3 region has the DNA TGTGCCAGCAGAACTAAGGGGGGAACCTGCAAGAATATTCAGTACTTC. Its translation is CASRTKGGTCKNIQYF.

In regard to this clonotype: A much larger clone lies a single base off, so this may be a read error. V usage is TRBV5-1 and J usage is TRBJ2-2; D possibly corresponds to TRBD2 (6 bases). Germline lookup yields CDR1 SGHRS and CDR2 YFSETQ. The CDR3 is 15 amino acids. This CDR3 is CTSSSWDSNTGELFF. Written as DNA, the CDR3 is TGCACCAGCAGCTCCTGGGACTCCAACACCGGGGAGCTGTTTTTT.

In its sample, this clonotype was seen a few times. The chain couples TRBV6-5 to TRBJ1-5; D not certain. The CDR3 extends over 14 amino acids. The germline V gene encodes CDR1 MNHEY and CDR2 SVGAGI. The V end lost 1 base, the J end lost 5 bases, and 9 bases lay between the germline ends. CDR3 in amino acids: CASSYLTVDQPQHF. The CDR3, as DNA: TGTGCCAGCAGTTACTTGACGGTTGATCAGCCCCAGCATTTT.

V is TRBV5-6 and J is TRBJ2-7, with D perhaps TRBD2 (5 bases). V lost 1 base and J 2 bases, leaving 19 bases between the germline ends. Germline CDR1 reads SGHDT; CDR2 reads YYEEEE. The CDR3 runs 17 residues. Here the CDR3 reads CASSLRFVAGITYEQYF. The CDR3 coding sequence is TGTGCCAGCAGCTTGAGGTTTGTAGCCGGGATTACCTACGAGCAGTACTTC.